A single sample gave rise to the 15 T cell receptor beta chains below, sequenced in a study of cytomegalovirus exposure and HLA in healthy donors. Primers for the PCR totalled 60 Vbeta and 13 Jbeta. Sequenced by immunoSEQ multiplex PCR; TCRdb stores in-frame clones only, minus some. This sample has around 150,000 clones, with roughly 71% found just once. The sequenced sample was PBMCs. The receptors derive from a woman aged 45-65 years in good health and CMV-seropositive.

This clone was found once. The chain recombines TRBV5-1 with TRBJ1-4; possibly TRBD1 for D (5 bases). V was clipped by 4 bases and J by 3 bases, with 10 bases between them. CDR3 length: 14 residues. Germline CDR1 is SGHRS and CDR2 is YFSETQ. The CDR3 DNA is TGCGCCAGCAGCCGGGGGGTCGCTAATGAAAAACTGTTTTTT. Translation gives CASSRGVANEKLFF.

This clone has only a few counts. This sequence joins TRBV5-4 and TRBJ2-7; TRBD2 matches at 7 bases. Germline V CDR1 and CDR2: SGHNT, YYREEE (reference sequence). Losses at the gene ends were 4 bases for V and 4 bases for J; bases not matched to a gene: 8. The CDR3 is 14 amino acids. The CDR3 DNA reads as TGTGCCAGCAGCCTTTTTGGGGGGGTTTACGAGCAGTACTTC. Protein product: CASSLFGGVYEQYF.

The V and J genes are TRBV5-1 and TRBJ2-5, with 11 bases identical to TRBD1. TRBJ2-7 matches the DNA end more closely, so the J call is doubtful. This CDR3 is 17 amino acids long. Germline CDR1 and CDR2: SGHRS and YFSETQ. The CDR3 region has the DNA TGCGCCAGCAGCTACCGGGACAGGGGGATGCCTTTCTACGAGCAGTACTTC. It encodes CASSYRDRGMPFYEQYF.

This clone has a single count. The V and J genes are TRBV4-2 and TRBJ2-2, with 7 bases lining up with TRBD1. V lost 2 bases, J lost 7 bases, and 4 bases stayed unmatched. The CDR3 runs to 14 residues. Germline V gene data show CDR1 as LGHNA and CDR2 as YNFKEQ. CDR3 sequence reads: CASSQRQGDGELFF. CDR3 coding DNA: TGTGCCAGCAGCCAAAGGCAGGGGGACGGGGAGCTGTTTTTT.

This chain joins TRBV2 and TRBJ1-1; D possibly corresponds to TRBD1 (5 bases). Per the germline V gene, CDR1 is SNHLY and CDR2 is FYNNEI. V shed 7 bases and J shed 0 bases, with 12 bases lying between them. The CDR3 loop spans 14 amino acids. Written as DNA, the CDR3 is TGTGCCAGCAAATCTCAGGGTGTGAACACTGAAGCTTTCTTT. Encoded protein: CASKSQGVNTEAFF.

This chain connects TRBV4-2 to TRBJ1-3; D is unclear. Looked up from germline, CDR1 is LGHNA and CDR2 is YNFKEQ. Trimming took off 0 bases at V and 4 bases at J, with 10 bases between the two ends. The CDR3 loop spans 15 amino acids. The CDR3 DNA sequence: TGTGCCAGCAGCCAAGAACCCGGACTAGGAAACACCATATATTTT. Protein product: CASSQEPGLGNTIYF.

This clone has more than one count but fewer than ten. The V call is TRBV6-1, the J call TRBJ2-2; possibly TRBD1 for D (6 bases). The CDR3 sequence is 14 residues long. The germline gives CDR1 MNHNS, CDR2 SASEGT. V was pared by 8 bases and J by 2 bases, with 12 bases between. CDR3 nucleotides: TGTGCCAGCTCCCGGACAGACAACACCGGGGAGCTGTTTTTT. It is translated as CASSRTDNTGELFF.

V is TRBV5-1 and J is TRBJ2-2; a weak D match, TRBD2 (6 bases). Trimming shortened V by 4 bases and J by 6 bases, and 19 bases separated the two germline ends. Germline V CDR1 and CDR2: SGHRS, YFSETQ. CDR3 length equals 16 residues. The chain's CDR3 is CASSEGGAVSPGELFF. CDR3 nucleotides: TGCGCCAGCAGCGAAGGAGGGGCAGTATCACCCGGGGAGCTGTTTTTT.

This clone was seen only a few times. The rearrangement uses TRBV6-5 and TRBJ2-2; no firm D call. Germline V lookup: CDR1 MNHEY, CDR2 SVGAGI. The CDR3 has 13 residues. V lost 5 bases to trimming and J lost 5 bases, with 9 bases between them. CDR3 nucleotides: TGTGCCAGCAGTGAAGCTAGAACCGGGGAGCTGTTTTTT. This gives the protein CASSEARTGELFF.

The V and J genes are TRBV29-1 and TRBJ1-1; D call uncertain. The V gene lost 6 bases and the J gene lost 4 bases, with 12 bases spanning the gap. Per the germline V gene, CDR1 is SQVTM and CDR2 is ANQGSEA. The CDR3 length is 12 residues. This CDR3 reads CSVAAVTTEAFF. The DNA for the CDR3 is TGCAGCGTCGCGGCGGTTACCACTGAAGCTTTCTTT. The full variable domain, completed using reference TRBV29-1 and TRBJ1-1, is SAVISQKPSRDICQRGTSLTIQCQVDSQVTMMFWYRQQPGQSLTLIATANQGSEATYESGFVIDKFPISRPNLTFSTLTVSNMSPEDSSIYLCSVAAVTTEAFFGQGTRLTVV.

V is TRBV9 and J is TRBJ2-5; D perhaps matches TRBD2 (6 bases). Per the germline V gene, CDR1 is SGDLS and CDR2 is YYNGEE. This CDR3 region has 13 residues. Trimming took off 4 bases at V and 1 base at J, with 8 bases between the two ends. The CDR3 sequence is CASSLRGQETQYF. DNA for the CDR3: TGTGCCAGCAGCTTGCGGGGCCAAGAGACCCAGTACTTC.

The chain employs TRBV19 and TRBJ2-3, with D tentatively TRBD2 (6 bases). The CDR3 covers 15 residues. V was pared by 5 bases and J by 0 bases, with 12 bases between. Germline V lookup: CDR1 LNHDA, CDR2 SQIVND (reference sequence). CDR3: CASSPWDSSTDTQYF. The CDR3 DNA sequence: TGTGCCAGTAGTCCCTGGGACTCAAGCACAGATACGCAGTATTTT.

This chain connects TRBV29-1 to TRBJ1-4; 8 bases map to TRBD1. The germline CDR1 and CDR2 sequences are SQVTM and ANQGSEA. With V trimmed by 4 bases and J by 10 bases, 11 bases remained unmatched. CDR3 length: 14 amino acids. CDR3 residues: CSVAGQGLSGKLFF. CDR3 nucleotide sequence: TGCAGCGTTGCCGGACAGGGTCTATCTGGAAAACTGTTTTTT.

This clone appeared a few times. This chain links TRBV7-6 with TRBJ2-1, with D tentatively TRBD1 (6 bases). This CDR3 is 17 amino acids long. Germline CDR1 is SGHVS and CDR2 is FNYEAQ. V was trimmed by 1 base and J by 4 bases, leaving 17 bases between them. CDR3 loop: CASSLVGGSGPYNEQFF. The CDR3 bases are TGTGCCAGCAGCTTAGTAGGGGGTTCGGGGCCATACAATGAGCAGTTCTTC.

This clone was seen a handful of times. The chain employs TRBV6-6 and TRBJ1-4; no clear D. CDR3 length: 14 amino acids. Trimming removed 7 bases from V and 5 bases from J, with 14 bases in between. CDR1 is MNHNY, CDR2 SVGAGI, per germline (reference sequence). The CDR3 here is CASNQRGPNEKLFF. In DNA, the CDR3 is TGTGCCAGCAACCAACGTGGGCCAAATGAAAAACTGTTTTTT.